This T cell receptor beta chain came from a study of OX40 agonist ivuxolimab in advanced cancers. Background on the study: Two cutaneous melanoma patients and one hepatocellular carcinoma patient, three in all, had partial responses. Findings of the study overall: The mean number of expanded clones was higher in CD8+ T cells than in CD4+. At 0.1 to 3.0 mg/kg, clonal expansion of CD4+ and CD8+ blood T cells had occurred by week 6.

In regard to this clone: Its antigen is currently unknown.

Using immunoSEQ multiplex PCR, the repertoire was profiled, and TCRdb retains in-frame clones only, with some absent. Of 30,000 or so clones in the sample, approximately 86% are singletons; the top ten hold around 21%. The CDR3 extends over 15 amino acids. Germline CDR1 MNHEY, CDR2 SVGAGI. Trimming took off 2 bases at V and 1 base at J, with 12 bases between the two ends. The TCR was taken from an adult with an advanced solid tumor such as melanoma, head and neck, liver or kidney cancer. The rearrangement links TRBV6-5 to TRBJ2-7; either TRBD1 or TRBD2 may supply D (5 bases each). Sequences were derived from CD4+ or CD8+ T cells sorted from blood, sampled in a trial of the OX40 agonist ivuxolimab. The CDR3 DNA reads TGTGCCAGCAGTTACGACGGGGCCAGTTCCTACGAGCAGTACTTC. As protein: CASSYDGASSYEQYF.